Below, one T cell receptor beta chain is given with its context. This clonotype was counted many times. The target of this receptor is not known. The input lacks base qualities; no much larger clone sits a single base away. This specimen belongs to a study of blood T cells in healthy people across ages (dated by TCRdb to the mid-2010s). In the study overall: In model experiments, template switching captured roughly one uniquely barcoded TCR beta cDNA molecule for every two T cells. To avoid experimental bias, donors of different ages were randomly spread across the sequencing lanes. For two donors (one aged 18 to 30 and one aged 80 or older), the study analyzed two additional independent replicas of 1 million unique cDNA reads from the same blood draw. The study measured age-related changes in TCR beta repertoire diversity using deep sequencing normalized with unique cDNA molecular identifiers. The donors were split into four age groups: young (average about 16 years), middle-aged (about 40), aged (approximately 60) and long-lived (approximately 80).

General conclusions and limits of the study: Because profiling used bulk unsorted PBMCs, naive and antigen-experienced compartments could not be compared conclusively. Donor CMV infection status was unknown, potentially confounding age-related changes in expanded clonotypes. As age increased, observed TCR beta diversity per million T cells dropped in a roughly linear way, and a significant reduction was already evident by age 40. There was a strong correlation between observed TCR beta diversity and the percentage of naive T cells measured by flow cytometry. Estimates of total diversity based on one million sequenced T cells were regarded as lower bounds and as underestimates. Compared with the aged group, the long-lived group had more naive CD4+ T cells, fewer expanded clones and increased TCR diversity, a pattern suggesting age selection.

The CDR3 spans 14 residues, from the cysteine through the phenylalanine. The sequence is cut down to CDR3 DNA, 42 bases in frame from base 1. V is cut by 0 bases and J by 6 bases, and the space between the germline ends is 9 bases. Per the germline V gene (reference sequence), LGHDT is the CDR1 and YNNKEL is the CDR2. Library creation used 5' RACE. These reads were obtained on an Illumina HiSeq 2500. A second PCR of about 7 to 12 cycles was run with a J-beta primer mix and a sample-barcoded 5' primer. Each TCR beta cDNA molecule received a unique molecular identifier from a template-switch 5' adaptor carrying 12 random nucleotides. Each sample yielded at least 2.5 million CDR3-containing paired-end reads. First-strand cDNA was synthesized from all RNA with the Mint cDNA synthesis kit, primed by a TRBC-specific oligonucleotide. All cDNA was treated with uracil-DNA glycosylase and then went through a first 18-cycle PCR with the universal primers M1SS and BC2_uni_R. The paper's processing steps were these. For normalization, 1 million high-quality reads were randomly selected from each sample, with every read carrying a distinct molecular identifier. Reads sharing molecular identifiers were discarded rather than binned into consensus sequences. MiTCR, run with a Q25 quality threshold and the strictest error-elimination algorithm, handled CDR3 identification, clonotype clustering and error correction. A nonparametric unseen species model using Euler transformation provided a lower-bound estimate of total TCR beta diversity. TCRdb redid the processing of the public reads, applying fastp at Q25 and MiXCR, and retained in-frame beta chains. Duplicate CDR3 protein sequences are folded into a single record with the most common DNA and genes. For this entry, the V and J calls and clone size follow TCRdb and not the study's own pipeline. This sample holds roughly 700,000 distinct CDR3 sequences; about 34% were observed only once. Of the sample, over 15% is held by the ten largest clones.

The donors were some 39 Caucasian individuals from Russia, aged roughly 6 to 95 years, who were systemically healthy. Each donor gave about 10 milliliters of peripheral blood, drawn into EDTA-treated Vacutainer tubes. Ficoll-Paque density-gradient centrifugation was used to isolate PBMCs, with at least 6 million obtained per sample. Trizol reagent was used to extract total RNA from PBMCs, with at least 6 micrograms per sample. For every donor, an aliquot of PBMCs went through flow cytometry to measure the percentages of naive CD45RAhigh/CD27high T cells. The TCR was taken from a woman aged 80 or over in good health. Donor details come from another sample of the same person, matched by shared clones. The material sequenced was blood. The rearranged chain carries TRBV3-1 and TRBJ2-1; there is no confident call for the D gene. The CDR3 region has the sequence CASSQDSARNEQFF. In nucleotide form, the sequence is TGTGCCAGCAGCCAAGATTCGGCTCGCAATGAGCAGTTCTTC.